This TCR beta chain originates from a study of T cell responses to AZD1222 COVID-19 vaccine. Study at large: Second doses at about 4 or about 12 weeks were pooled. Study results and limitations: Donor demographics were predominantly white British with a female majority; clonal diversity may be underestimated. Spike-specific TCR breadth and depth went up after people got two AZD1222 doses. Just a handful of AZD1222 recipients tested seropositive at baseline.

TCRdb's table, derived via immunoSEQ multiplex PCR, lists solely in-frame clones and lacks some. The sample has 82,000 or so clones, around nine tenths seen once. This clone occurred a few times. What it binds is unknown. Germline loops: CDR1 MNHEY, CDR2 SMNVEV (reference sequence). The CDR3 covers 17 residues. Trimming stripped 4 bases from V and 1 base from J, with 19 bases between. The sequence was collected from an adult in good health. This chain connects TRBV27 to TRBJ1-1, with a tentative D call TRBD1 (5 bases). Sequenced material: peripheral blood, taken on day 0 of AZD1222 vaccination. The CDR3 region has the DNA TGTGCCAGCAGTTCCCCGTTGGGGGGGAAAGGGAACACTGAAGCTTTCTTT. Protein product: CASSSPLGGKGNTEAFF.